This TCR beta chain was captured in a study of cytomegalovirus exposure and HLA in healthy donors. The PCR made use of 60 Vbeta and 13 Jbeta primers. Some clones are missing from TCRdb's copy, which holds only in-frame ones; the method was immunoSEQ multiplex PCR. This table holds 140,000 to 150,000 clones, roughly 10% found once. Whole-study findings and limits: Researchers reportedly found TCR beta sequences accurately predicted most subjects' HLA-A and HLA-B alleles.

As to this clone: Its antigen is as yet unknown. An end of the junction does not agree with germline; a read error may underlie this. This sample includes further DNA sequences coding for the same CDR3.

Germline V gene lookup returns CDR1 MNHEY and CDR2 SVGAGI. The CDR3 is 15 amino acids. The sequencing sample was made of PBMCs. The origin of this receptor is a male donor in good health and CMV-seronegative. The gene calls are TRBV6-5 and TRBJ2-7, with TRBD2 matching 7 bases. Written as DNA, the CDR3 is TGTGCCAGCAGTTACTCGGGCGGGAGAACCTACGAGCAATACTTC. Translating gives CASSYSGGRTYEQYF.